This T cell receptor (beta chain) is from a study of blood T cell repertoires in COVID-19. Germline CDR1 reads DFQATT; CDR2 reads SNEGSKA (reference sequence). The ends were cut back, 4 bases at V and 7 bases at J, with 11 bases in the middle. There are 11 residues in the CDR3. Participants had their cohort set by participant-reported clinical history. Methods used by the authors: Amplification of reference gene primers was used by the study to estimate nucleated cell counts. TCRdb keeps only in-frame clones here, not all; method: immunoSEQ multiplex PCR. The V and J calls and clone size are taken from that table; D and trimming were inferred from the DNA. The table has hundreds of thousands of clones, 88% seen once.

Sequences were obtained from PBMCs or T cells enriched from blood (not recorded which). This TCR came from a woman between 40 and 55 years old with acute COVID-19. The V and J genes are TRBV20-1 and TRBJ2-7; tentatively, D is TRBD1 (6 bases). In DNA form, the CDR3 reads TGCAGTGCTACTAGGGGGTTAGAGCAGTACTTC. Encoded protein: CSATRGLEQYF.